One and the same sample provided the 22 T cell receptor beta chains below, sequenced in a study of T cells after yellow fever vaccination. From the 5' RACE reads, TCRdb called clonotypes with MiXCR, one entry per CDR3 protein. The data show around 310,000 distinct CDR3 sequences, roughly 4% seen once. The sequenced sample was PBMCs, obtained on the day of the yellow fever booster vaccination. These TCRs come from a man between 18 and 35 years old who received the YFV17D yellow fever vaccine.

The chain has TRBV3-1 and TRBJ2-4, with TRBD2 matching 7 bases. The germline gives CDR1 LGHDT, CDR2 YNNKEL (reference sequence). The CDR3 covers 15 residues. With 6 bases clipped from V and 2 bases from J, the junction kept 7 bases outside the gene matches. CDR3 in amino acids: CASSRLAGSKNIQYF. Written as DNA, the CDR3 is TGTGCCAGCAGTCGACTAGCCGGGTCCAAAAACATTCAGTACTTC.

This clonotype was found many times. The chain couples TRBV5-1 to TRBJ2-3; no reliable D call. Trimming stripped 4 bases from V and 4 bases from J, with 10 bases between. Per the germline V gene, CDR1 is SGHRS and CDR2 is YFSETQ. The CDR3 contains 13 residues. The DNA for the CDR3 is TGCGCCAGCAGCGCCAAATTGGCAGATACGCAGTATTTT. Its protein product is CASSAKLADTQYF.

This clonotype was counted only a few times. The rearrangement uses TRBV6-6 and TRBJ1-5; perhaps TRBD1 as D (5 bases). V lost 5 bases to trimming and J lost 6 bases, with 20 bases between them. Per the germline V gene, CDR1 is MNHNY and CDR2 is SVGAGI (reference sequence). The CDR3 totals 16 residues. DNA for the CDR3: TGTGCCAGCAGTCCCACTGGGGGAGCCGGTAGTCAGCCCCAGCATTTT. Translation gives CASSPTGGAGSQPQHF.

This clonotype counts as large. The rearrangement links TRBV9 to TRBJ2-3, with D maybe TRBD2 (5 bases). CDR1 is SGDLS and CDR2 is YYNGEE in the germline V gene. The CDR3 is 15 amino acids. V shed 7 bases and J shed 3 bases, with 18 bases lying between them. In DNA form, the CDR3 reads TGTGCCAGCTCCTCCTCGGGTAGCGCGACAGATACGCAGTATTTT. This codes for CASSSSGSATDTQYF. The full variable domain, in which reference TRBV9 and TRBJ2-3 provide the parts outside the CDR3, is DSGVTQTPKHLITATGQRVTLRCSPRSGDLSVYWYQQSLDQGLQFLIQYYNGEERAKGNILERFSAQQFPDLHSELNLSSLELGDSALYFCASSSSGSATDTQYFGPGTRLTVL.

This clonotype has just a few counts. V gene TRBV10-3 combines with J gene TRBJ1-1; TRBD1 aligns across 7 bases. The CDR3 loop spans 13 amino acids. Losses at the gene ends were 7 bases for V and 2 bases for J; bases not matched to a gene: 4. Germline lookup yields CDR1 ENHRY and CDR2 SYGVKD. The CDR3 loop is CAITGQANTEAFF. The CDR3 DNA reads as TGTGCCATCACTGGACAGGCAAACACTGAAGCTTTCTTT.

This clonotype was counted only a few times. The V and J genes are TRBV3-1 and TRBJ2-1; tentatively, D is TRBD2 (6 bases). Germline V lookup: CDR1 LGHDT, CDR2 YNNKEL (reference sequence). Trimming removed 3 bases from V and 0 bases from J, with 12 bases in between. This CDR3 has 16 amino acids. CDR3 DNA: TGTGCCAGCAGCCACTACCGGGGGAGCTCCTACAATGAGCAGTTCTTC. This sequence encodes CASSHYRGSSYNEQFF.

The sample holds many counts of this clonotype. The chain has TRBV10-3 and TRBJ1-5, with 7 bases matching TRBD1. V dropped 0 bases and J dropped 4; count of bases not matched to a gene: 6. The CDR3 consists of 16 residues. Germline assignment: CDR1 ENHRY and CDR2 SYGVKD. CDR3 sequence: CAISESGDRVNQPQHF. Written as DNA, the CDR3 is TGTGCCATCAGTGAGTCCGGAGACAGGGTAAATCAGCCCCAGCATTTT.

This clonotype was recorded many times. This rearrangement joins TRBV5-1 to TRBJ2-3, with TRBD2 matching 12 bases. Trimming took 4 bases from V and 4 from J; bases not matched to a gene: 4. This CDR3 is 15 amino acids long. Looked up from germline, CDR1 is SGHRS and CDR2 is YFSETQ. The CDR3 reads CASSRTSGVSDTQYF. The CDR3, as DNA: TGCGCCAGCAGCAGGACTAGCGGGGTATCAGATACGCAGTATTTT.

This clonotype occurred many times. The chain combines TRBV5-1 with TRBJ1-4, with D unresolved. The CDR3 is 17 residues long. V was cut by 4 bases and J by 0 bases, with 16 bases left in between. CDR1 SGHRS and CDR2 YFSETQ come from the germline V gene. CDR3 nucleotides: TGCGCCAGCAGCCCGCTGGGTGACCCGGCAACTAATGAAAAACTGTTTTTT. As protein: CASSPLGDPATNEKLFF. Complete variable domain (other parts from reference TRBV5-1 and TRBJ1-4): KAGVTQTPRYLIKTRGQQVTLSCSPISGHRSVSWYQQTPGQGLQFLFEYFSETQRNKGNFPGRFSGRQFSNSRSEMNVSTLELGDSALYLCASSPLGDPATNEKLFFGSGTQLSVL.

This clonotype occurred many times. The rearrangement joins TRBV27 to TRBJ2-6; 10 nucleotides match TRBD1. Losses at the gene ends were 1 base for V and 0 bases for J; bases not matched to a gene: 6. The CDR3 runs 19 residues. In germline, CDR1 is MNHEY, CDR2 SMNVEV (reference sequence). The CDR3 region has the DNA TGTGCCAGCAGTTTATTGAAGACAGGGGGCCTCTCTGGGGCCAACGTCCTGACTTTC. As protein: CASSLLKTGGLSGANVLTF. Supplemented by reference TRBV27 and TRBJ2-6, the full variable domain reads EAQVTQNPRYLITVTGKKLTVTCSQNMNHEYMSWYRQDPGLGLRQIYYSMNVEVTDKGDVPEGYKVSRKEKRNFPLILESPSPNQTSLYFCASSLLKTGGLSGANVLTFGAGSRLTVL.

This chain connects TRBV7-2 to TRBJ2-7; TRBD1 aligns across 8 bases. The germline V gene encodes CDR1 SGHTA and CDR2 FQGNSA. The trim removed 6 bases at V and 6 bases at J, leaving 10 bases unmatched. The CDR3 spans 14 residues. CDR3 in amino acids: CASRLRTGSAEQYV. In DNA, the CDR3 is TGTGCCAGCAGATTAAGGACAGGGAGTGCCGAGCAGTACGTC.

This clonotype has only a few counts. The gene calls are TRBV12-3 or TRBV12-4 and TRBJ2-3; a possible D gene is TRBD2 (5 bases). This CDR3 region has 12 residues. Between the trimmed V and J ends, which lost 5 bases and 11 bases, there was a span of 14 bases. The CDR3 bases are TGTGCCAGCAGTCCCCTTCCCCGGGGGCAGTATTTT. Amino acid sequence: CASSPLPRGQYF.

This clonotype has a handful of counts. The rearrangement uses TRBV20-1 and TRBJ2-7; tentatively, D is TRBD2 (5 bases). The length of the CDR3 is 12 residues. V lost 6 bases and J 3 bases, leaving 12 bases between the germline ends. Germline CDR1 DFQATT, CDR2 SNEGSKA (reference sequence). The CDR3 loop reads CSAGILYYEQYF. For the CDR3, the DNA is TGCAGTGCCGGGATCCTATACTACGAGCAGTACTTC.

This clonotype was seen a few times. The CDR3 here is CSANDGLTSTDTQYF. CDR3 sequence (DNA): TGCAGTGCTAACGACGGGTTAACTAGCACAGATACGCAGTATTTT. This chain joins TRBV20-1 and TRBJ2-3; D not resolved. Trimming left V 4 bases short and J 0 bases short, with 14 bases between. Germline V gene data show CDR1 as DFQATT and CDR2 as SNEGSKA (reference sequence). This CDR3 region has 15 residues.

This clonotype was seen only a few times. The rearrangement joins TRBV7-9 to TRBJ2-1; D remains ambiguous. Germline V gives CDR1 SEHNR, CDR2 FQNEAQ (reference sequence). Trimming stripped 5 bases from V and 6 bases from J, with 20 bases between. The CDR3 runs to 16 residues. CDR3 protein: CASSHKVRVGRNEQFF. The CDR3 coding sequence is TGTGCCAGCAGCCATAAGGTCCGGGTGGGTCGCAATGAGCAGTTCTTC.

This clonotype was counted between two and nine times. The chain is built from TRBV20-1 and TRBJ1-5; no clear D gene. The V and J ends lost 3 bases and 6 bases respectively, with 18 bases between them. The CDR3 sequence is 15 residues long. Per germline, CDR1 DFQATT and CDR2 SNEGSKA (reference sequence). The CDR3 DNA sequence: TGCAGTGCTAGCCCCCCAGGTCTTGCCAGTCAGCCCCAGCATTTT. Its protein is CSASPPGLASQPQHF.

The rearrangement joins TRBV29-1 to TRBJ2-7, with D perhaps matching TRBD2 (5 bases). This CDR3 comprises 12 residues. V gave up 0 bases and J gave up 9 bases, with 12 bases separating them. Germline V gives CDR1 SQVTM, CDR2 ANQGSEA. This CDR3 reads CSVEDSRGPQYF. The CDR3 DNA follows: TGCAGCGTTGAAGATTCACGCGGGCCGCAGTACTTC.

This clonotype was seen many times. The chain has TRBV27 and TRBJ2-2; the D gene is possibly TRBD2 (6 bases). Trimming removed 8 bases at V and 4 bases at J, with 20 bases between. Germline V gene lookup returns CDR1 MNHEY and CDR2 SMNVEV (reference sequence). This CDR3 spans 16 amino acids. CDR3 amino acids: CASRSRRGEGTGELFF. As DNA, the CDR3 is TGTGCCAGCCGGAGCCGACGCGGGGAAGGCACCGGGGAGCTGTTTTTT.

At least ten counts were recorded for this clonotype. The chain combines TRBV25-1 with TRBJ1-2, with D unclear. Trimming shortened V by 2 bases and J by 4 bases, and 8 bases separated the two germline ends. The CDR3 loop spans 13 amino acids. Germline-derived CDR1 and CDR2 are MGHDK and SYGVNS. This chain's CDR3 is CASSEIAGYGYTF. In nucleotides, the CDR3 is TGTGCCAGCAGTGAAATCGCGGGCTATGGCTACACCTTC.

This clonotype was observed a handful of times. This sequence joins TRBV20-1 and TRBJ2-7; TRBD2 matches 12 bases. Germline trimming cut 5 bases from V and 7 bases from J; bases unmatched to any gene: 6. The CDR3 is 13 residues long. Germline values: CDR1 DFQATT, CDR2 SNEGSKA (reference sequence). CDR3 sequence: CSARLAGALEQYV. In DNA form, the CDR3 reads TGCAGTGCTCGACTAGCGGGGGCTTTGGAGCAGTACGTC.

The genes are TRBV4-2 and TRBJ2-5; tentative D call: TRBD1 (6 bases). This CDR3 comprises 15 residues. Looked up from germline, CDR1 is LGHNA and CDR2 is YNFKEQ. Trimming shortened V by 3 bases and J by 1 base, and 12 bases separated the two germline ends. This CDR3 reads CASSQGTGTQETQYF. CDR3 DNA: TGTGCCAGCAGCCAGGGCACAGGGACCCAAGAGACCCAGTACTTC.

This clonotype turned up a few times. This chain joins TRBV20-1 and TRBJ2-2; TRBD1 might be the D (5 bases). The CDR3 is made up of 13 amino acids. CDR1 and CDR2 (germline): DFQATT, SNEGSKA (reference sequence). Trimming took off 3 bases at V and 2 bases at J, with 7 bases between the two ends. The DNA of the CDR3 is TGCAGTGCTAGGGACACCAACACCGGGGAGCTGTTTTTT. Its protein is CSARDTNTGELFF.